The rows below give T cell receptor beta chains drawn from one sample of a study of blood T cell repertoires in COVID-19. Here immunoSEQ multiplex PCR was the method, and the copy in TCRdb shows in-frame clones only, minus some. The sample lists 40,000 to 55,000 clones, 90% occurring once. Sequenced sample: peripheral blood. The receptor set was obtained from a human donor in a cohort sampled during active COVID-19. Each CDR3 is given with its conserved first and last residue.

J gene: TRBJ2-1
V gene: TRBV5-4
CDR3 protein: CASSLDPAGGLNEQFF

J gene: TRBJ1-2
V gene: TRBV5-6
CDR3 protein: CASSPLKTGENYGYTF

J gene: TRBJ2-1
V gene: TRBV28
CDR3 protein: CASSFGEQFF

J gene: TRBJ2-7
V gene: TRBV5-1
CDR3 protein: CASSLSGGSYEQYF

J gene: TRBJ2-7
V gene: TRBV6-5
CDR3 protein: CASKRTSDSSYEQYF

J gene: TRBJ1-5
V gene: TRBV2
CDR3 protein: CASSEPPQLRGDGSNQPQHF

J gene: TRBJ2-1
V gene: TRBV20-1
CDR3 protein: CSASVHGWAGGYNEQFF

J gene: TRBJ1-1
V gene: TRBV29-1
CDR3 protein: CSDRQGPTEAFF

J gene: TRBJ2-3
V gene: TRBV9
CDR3 protein: CASSVVYSGRTDTQYF

J gene: TRBJ2-3
V gene: TRBV14
CDR3 protein: CASSQDPAGGSTDTQYF

J gene: TRBJ2-2
V gene: TRBV7-2
CDR3 protein: CASSGRDRGYTGELFF

J gene: TRBJ2-7
V gene: TRBV7-8
CDR3 protein: CASSLELAGVSYEQYF

J gene: TRBJ2-1
V gene: TRBV7-2
CDR3 protein: CASSLDVAPSSYNEQFF

J gene: TRBJ2-3
V gene: TRBV28
CDR3 protein: CASSLFWDSGADTQYF

J gene: TRBJ1-5
V gene: TRBV30
CDR3 protein: CAWSGGRQPQHF

J gene: TRBJ2-7
V gene: TRBV5-1
CDR3 protein: CASSLSGQGDEQYF

J gene: TRBJ2-1
V gene: TRBV28
CDR3 protein: CASSFGGLAGTVSYNEQFF